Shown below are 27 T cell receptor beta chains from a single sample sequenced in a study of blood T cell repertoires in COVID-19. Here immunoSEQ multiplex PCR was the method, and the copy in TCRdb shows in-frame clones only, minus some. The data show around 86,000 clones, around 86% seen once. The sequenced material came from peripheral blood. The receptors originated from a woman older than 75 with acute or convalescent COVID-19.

Here the CDR3 reads CASSFDRGSGGQPQHF. The CDR3 DNA sequence: TGTGCCAGCAGTTTTGACAGGGGGAGTGGTGGTCAGCCCCAGCATTTT. The genes are TRBV28 and TRBJ1-5, with TRBD1 matching over 9 bases. The CDR3 extends over 16 amino acids. From germline, CDR1 is MDHEN and CDR2 SYDVKM. Germline trimming cut 3 bases from V and 6 bases from J; bases unmatched to any gene: 9.

The chain's CDR3 is CASKAEGTYVAQHF. The DNA of the CDR3 is TGTGCCAGTAAGGCGGAGGGGACCTATGTAGCCCAGCATTTT. This sequence joins TRBV19 and TRBJ1-5; tentatively, D is TRBD1 (5 bases). Trimming left V 7 bases short and J 11 bases short, with 21 bases between. The CDR3 sequence is 14 residues long. CDR1 is LNHDA and CDR2 is SQIVND in the germline V gene (reference sequence).

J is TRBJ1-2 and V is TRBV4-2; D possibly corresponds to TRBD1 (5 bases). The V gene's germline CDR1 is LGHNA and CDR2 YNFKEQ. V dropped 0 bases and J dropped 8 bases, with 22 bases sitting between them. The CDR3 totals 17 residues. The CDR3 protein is CASSQEEGVRPLVGYTF. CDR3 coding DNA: TGTGCCAGCAGCCAAGAGGAAGGGGTCCGGCCTTTAGTGGGCTACACCTTC.

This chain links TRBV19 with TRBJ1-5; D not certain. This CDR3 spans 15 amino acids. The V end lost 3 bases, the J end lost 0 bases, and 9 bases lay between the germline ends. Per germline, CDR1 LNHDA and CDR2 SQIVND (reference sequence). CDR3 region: CASSITVDSNQPQHF. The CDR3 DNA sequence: TGTGCCAGTAGTATCACAGTGGATAGCAATCAGCCCCAGCATTTT.

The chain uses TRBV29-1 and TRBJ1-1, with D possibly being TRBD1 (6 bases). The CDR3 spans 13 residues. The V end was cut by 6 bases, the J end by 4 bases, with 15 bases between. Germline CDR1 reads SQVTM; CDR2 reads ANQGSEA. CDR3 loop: CSVSNREGTEAFF. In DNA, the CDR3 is TGCAGCGTCTCCAACAGGGAGGGCACTGAAGCTTTCTTT.

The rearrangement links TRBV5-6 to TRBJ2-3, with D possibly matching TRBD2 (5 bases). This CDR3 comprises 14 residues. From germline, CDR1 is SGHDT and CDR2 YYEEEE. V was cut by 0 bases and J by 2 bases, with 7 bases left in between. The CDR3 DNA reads TGTGCCAGCAGCTTGGGGACTTTCACAGATACGCAGTATTTT. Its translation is CASSLGTFTDTQYF.

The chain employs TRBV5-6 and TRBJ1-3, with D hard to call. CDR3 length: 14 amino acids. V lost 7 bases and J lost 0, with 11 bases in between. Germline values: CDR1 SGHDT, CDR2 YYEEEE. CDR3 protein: CASASGSSGNTIYF. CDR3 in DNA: TGTGCCAGCGCTAGCGGGAGCTCTGGAAACACCATATATTTT.

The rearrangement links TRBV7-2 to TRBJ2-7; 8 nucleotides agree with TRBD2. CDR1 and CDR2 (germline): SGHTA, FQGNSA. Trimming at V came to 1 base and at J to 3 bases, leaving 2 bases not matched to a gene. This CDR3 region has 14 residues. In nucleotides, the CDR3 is TGTGCCAGCAGCTTAGGACTAGCGAGCTACGAGCAGTACTTC. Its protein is CASSLGLASYEQYF.

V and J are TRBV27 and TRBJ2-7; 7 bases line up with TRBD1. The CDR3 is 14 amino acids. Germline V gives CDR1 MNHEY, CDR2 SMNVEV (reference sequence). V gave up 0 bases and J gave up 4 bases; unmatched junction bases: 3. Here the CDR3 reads CASSLSGGRYEQYF. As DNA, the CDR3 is TGTGCCAGCAGTTTATCAGGGGGCAGGTACGAGCAGTACTTC.

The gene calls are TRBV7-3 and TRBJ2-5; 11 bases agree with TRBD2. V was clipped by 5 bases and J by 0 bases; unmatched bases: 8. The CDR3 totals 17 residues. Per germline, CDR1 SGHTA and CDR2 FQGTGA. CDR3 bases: TGTGCCAGCAGCCGGGGACTAGCGGAGGGGTACCAAGAGACCCAGTACTTC. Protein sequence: CASSRGLAEGYQETQYF.

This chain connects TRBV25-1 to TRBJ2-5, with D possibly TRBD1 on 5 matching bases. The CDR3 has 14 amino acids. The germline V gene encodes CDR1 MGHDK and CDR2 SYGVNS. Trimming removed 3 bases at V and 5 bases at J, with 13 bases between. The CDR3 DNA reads TGTGCCAGCAGTGATACTGGCAAGGGGGAGACCCAGTACTTC. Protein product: CASSDTGKGETQYF.

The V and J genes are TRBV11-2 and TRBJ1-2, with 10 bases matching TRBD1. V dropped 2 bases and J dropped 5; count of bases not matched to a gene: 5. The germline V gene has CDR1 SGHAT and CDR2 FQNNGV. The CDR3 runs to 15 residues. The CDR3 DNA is TGTGCCAGCAGCTTAAGGACAGGGGGATATTATGGCTACACCTTC. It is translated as CASSLRTGGYYGYTF.

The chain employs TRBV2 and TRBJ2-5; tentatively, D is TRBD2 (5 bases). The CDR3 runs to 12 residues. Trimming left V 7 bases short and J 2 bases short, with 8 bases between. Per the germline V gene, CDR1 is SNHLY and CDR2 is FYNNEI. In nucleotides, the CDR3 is TGTGCCAGCACTCAGCGGCAAGAGACCCAGTACTTC. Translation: CASTQRQETQYF. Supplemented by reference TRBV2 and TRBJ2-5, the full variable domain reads EPEVTQTPSHQVTQMGQEVILRCVPISNHLYFYWYRQILGQKVEFLVSFYNNEISEKSEIFDDQFSVERPDGSNFTLKIRSTKLEDSAMYFCASTQRQETQYFGPGTRLLVL.

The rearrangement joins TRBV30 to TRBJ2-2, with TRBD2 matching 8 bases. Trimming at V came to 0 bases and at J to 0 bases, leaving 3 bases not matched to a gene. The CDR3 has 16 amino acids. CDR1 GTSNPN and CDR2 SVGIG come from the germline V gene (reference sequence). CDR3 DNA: TGTGCCTGGAGTGTCGGTAGCGGGGCGAACACCGGGGAGCTGTTTTTT. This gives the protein CAWSVGSGANTGELFF.

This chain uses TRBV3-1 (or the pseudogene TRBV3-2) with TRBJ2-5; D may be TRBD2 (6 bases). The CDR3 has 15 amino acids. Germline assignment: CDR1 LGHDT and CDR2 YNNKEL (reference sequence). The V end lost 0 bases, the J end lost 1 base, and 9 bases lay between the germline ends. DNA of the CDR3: TGTGCCAGCAGCCAAGATCTTAGCGGCCAAGAGACCCAGTACTTC. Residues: CASSQDLSGQETQYF.

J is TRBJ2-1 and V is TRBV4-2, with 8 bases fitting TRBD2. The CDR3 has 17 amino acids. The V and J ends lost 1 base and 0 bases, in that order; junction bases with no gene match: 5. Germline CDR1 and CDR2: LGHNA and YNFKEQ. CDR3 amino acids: CASSQASGTSSYNEQFF. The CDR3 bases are TGTGCCAGCAGCCAAGCCTCCGGGACTAGCTCCTACAATGAGCAGTTCTTC.

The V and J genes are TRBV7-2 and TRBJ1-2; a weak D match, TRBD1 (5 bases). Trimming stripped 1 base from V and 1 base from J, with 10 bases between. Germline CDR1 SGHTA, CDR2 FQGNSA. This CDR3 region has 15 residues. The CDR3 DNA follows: TGTGCCAGCAGCTTAGAACAGGTATATAACTATGGCTACACCTTC. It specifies CASSLEQVYNYGYTF.

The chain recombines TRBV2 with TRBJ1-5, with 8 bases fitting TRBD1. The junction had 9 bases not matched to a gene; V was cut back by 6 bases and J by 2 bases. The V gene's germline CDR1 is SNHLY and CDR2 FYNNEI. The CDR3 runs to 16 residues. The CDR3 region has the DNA TGTGCCAGCAGGAATGACAGGGGCGGGGGCAATCAGCCCCAGCATTTT. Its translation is CASRNDRGGGNQPQHF.

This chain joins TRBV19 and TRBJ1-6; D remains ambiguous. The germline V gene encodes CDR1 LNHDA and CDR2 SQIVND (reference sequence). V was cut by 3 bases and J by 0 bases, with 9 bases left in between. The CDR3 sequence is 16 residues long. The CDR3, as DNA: TGTGCCAGTAGTATCGTCCTGGCCTCCTATAATTCACCCCTCCACTTT. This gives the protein CASSIVLASYNSPLHF.

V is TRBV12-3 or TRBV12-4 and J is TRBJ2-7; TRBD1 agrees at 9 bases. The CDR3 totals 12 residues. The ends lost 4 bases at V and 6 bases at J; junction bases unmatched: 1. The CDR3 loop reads CASSYRGLEQYF. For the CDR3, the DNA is TGTGCCAGCAGTTACAGGGGGCTCGAGCAGTACTTC.

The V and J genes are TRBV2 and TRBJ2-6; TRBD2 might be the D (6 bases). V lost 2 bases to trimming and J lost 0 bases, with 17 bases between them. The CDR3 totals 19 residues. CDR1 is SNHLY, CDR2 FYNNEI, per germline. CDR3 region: CASSERRGYNPSGANVLTF. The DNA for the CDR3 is TGTGCCAGCAGTGAACGTCGGGGGTACAACCCCTCTGGGGCCAACGTCCTGACTTTC.

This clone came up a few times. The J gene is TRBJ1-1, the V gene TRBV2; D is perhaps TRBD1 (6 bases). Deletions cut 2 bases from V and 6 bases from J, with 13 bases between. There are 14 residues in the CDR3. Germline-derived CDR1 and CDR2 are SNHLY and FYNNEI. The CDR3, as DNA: TGTGCCAGCAGTGAAAGAGGGGGTCGGCCTGAAGCTTTCTTT. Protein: CASSERGGRPEAFF. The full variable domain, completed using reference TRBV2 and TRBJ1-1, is EPEVTQTPSHQVTQMGQEVILRCVPISNHLYFYWYRQILGQKVEFLVSFYNNEISEKSEIFDDQFSVERPDGSNFTLKIRSTKLEDSAMYFCASSERGGRPEAFFGQGTRLTVV.

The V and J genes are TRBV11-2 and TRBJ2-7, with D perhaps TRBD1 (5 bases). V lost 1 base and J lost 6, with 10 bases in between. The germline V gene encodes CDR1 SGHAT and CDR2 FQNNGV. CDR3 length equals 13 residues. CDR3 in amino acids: CASSLVRAREQYF. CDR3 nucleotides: TGTGCCAGCAGCTTAGTCAGGGCCCGCGAGCAGTACTTC. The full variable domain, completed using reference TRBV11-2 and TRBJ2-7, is EAGVAQSPRYKIIEKRQSVAFWCNPISGHATLYWYQQILGQGPKLLIQFQNNGVVDDSQLPKDRFSAERLKGVDSTLKIQPAKLEDSAVYLCASSLVRAREQYFGPGTRLTVT.

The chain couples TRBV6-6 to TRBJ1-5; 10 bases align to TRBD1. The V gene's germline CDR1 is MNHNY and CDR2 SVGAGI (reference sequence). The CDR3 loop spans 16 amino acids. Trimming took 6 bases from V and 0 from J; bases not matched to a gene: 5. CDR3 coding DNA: TGTGCCAGCAGGACCGGGACAGGGGTTAGCAATCAGCCCCAGCATTTT. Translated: CASRTGTGVSNQPQHF.

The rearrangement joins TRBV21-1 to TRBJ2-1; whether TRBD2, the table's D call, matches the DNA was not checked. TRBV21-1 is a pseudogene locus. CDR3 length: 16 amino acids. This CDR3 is CASSKVGGAGYNEQFF. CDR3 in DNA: TGTGCCAGCAGCAAAGTTGGGGGGGCTGGATACAATGAGCAGTTCTTC.

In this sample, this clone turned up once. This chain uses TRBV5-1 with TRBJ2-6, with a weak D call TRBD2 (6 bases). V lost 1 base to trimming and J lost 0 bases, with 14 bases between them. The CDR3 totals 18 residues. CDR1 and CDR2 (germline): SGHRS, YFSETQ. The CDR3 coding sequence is TGCGCCAGCAGCTTGATGGCGGGGTCGAACTCTGGGGCCAACGTCCTGACTTTC. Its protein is CASSLMAGSNSGANVLTF. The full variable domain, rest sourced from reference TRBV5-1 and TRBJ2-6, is KAGVTQTPRYLIKTRGQQVTLSCSPISGHRSVSWYQQTPGQGLQFLFEYFSETQRNKGNFPGRFSGRQFSNSRSEMNVSTLELGDSALYLCASSLMAGSNSGANVLTFGAGSRLTVL.

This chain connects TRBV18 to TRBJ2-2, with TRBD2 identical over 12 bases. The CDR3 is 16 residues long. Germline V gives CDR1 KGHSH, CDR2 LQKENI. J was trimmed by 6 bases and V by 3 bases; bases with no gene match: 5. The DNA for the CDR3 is TGTGCCAGCTCACCCTCACTAGCGGGGGGCGCCGGGGAGCTGTTTTTT. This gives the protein CASSPSLAGGAGELFF.